This TCR beta chain was identified in a study of blood T cell repertoires in COVID-19. Overall study context: Acute and convalescent COVID-19 samples came from the United States, Italy and Spain. T cells, B-cell-depleted T cells, or PBMCs supplied cDNA or gDNA.

There are 14 residues in the CDR3. Trimming cost V 5 bases and J 6 bases; bases outside gene matches: 10. From germline, CDR1 is SEHNR and CDR2 FQNEAQ (reference sequence). In the authors' methods: Amplification of reference gene primers provided the estimated nucleated cell counts. Using immunoSEQ multiplex PCR, the repertoire was profiled, and TCRdb retains in-frame clones only, with some absent. From that table come the V and J calls and clone size; the DNA was used to work out D and trimming. The data show tens of thousands of clones, less than 85% seen once. This clone has a handful of counts. This rearrangement joins TRBV7-9 to TRBJ2-7; TRBD1 matches at 7 bases. What was sequenced was peripheral blood. The clonotype originates from a woman between 70 and 85 years old with acute or convalescent COVID-19. In nucleotides, the CDR3 is TGTGCCAGCAGCCCCCGACAGGGCTGGGGCGAGCAGTACTTC. Protein product: CASSPRQGWGEQYF.